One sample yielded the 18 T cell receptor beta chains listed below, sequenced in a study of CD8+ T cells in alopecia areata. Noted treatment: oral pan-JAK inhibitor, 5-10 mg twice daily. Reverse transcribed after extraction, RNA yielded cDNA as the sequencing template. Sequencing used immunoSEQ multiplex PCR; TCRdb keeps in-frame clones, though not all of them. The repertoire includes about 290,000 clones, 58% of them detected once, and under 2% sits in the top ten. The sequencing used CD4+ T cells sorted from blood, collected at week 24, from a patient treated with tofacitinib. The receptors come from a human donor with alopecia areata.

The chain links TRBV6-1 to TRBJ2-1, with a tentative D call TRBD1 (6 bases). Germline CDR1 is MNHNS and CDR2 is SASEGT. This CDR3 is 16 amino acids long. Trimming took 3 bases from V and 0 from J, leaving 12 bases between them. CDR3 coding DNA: TGTGCCAGCAGTGACGAAACAGGGCCCTCCTACAATGAGCAGTTCTTC. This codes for CASSDETGPSYNEQFF.

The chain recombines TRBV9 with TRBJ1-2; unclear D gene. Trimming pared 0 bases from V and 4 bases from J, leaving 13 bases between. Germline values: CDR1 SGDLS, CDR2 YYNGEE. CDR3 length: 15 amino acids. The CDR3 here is CASSVGVSRGYGYTF. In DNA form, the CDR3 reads TGTGCCAGCAGCGTAGGGGTGTCTCGCGGCTATGGCTACACCTTC.

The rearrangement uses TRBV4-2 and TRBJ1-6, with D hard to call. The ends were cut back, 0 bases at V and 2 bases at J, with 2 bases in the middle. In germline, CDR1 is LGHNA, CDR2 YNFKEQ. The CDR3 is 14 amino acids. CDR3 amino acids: CASSQEPYNSPLHF. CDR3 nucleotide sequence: TGTGCCAGCAGCCAAGAACCCTATAATTCACCCCTCCACTTT.

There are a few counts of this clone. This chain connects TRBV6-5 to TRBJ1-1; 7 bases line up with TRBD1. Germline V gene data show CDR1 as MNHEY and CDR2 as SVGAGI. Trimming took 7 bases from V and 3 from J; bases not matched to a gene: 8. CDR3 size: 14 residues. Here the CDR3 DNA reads TGTGCCAGCACCTTTCAGGGGGTCGACACTGAAGCTTTCTTT. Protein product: CASTFQGVDTEAFF.

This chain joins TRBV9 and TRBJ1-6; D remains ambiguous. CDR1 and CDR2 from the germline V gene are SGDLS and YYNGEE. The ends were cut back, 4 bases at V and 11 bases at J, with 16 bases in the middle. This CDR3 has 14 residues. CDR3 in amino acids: CASSPDPRTTPLHF. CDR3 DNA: TGTGCCAGCAGCCCCGACCCTCGGACCACACCCCTCCACTTT.

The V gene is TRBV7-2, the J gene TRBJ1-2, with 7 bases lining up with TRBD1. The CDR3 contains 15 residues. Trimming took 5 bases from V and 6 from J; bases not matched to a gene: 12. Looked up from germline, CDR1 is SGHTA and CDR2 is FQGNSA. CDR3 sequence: CASSITLDRDHGYTF. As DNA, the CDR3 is TGTGCCAGCAGCATAACCCTAGACAGGGACCATGGCTACACCTTC.

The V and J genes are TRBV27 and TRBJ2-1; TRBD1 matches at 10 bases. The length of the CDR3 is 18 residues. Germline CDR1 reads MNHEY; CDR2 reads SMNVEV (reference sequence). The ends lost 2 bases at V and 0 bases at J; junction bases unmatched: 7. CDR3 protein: CASSLRGTGASSYNEQFF. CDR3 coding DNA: TGTGCCAGCAGTTTAAGGGGGACAGGGGCTAGCTCCTACAATGAGCAGTTCTTC.

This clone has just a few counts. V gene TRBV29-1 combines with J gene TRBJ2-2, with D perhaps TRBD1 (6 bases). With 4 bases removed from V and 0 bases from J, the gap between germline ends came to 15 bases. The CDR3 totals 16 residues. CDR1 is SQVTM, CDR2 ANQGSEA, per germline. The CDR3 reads CSVGVAGAANTGELFF. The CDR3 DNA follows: TGCAGCGTTGGGGTAGCAGGGGCAGCGAACACCGGGGAGCTGTTTTTT.

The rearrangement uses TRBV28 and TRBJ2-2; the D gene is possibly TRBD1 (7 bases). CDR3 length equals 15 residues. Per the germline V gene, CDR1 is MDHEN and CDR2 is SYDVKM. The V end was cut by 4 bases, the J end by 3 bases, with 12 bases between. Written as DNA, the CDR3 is TGTGCCAGCAGTTCGACAGGGAGGTACACCGGGGAGCTGTTTTTT. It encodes CASSSTGRYTGELFF. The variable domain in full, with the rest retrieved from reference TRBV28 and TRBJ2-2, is DVKVTQSSRYLVKRTGEKVFLECVQDMDHENMFWYRQDPGLGLRLIYFSYDVKMKEKGDIPEGYSVSREKKERFSLILESASTNQTSMYLCASSSTGRYTGELFFGEGSRLTVL.

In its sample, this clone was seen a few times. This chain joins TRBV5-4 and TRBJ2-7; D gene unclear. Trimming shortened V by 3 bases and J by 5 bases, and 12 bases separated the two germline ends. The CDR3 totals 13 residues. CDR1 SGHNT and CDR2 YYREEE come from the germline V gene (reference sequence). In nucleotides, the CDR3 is TGTGCCAGCAGCTCCATGGGGATCCACGAGCAGTACTTC. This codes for CASSSMGIHEQYF.

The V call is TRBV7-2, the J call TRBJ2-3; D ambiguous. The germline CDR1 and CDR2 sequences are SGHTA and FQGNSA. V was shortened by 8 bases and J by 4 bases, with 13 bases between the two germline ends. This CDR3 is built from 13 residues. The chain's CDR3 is CASSSLRADTQYF. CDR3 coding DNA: TGTGCCAGCTCCTCCCTCCGGGCAGATACGCAGTATTTT.

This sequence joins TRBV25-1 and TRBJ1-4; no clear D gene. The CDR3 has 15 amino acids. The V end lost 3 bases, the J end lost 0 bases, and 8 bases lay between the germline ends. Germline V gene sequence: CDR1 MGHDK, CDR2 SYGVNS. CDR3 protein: CASSEHGATNEKLFF. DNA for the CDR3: TGTGCCAGCAGTGAGCACGGAGCAACTAATGAAAAACTGTTTTTT. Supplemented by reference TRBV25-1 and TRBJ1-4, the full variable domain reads EADIYQTPRYLVIGTGKKITLECSQTMGHDKMYWYQQDPGMELHLIHYSYGVNSTEKGDLSSESTVSRIRTEHFPLTLESARPSHTSQYLCASSEHGATNEKLFFGSGTQLSVL.

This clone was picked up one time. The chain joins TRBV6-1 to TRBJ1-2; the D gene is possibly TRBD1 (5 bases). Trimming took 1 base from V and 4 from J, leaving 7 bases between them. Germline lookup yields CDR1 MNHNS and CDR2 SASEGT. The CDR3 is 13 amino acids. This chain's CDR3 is CASSEVDSYGYTF. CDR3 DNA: TGTGCCAGCAGTGAAGTCGACAGCTATGGCTACACCTTC.

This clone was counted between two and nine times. As DNA, the CDR3 is TGTGCCAGCAGTTACCAGGTTGAGGGCGAAAAACTGTTTTTT. Its translation: CASSYQVEGEKLFF. V gene TRBV6-5 combines with J gene TRBJ1-4; no firm D call. The V gene's germline CDR1 is MNHEY and CDR2 SVGAGI. Between the trimmed V and J ends, which lost 2 bases and 8 bases, there was a span of 12 bases. This CDR3 region has 14 residues.

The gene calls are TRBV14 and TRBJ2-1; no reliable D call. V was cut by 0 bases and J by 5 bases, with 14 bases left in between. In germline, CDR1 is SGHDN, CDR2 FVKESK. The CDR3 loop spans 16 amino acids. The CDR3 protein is CASSQDLRPRHNEQFF. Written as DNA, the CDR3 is TGTGCCAGCAGCCAAGATCTCAGGCCAAGGCACAATGAGCAGTTCTTC.

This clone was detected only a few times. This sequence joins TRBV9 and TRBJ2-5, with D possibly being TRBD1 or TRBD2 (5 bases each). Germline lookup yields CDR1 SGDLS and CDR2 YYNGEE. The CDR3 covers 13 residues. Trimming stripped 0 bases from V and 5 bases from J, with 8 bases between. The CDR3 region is CASSVGGAETQYF. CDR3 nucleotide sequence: TGTGCCAGCAGCGTAGGAGGGGCGGAGACCCAGTACTTC.

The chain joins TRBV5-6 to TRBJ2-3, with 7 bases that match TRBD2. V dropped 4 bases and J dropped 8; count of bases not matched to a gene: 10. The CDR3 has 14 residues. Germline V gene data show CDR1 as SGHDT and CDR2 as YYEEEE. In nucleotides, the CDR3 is TGTGCCAGCAGCATCGGGACTACCTCCGGTACGCAGTATTTT. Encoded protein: CASSIGTTSGTQYF.

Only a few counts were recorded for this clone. CDR3 protein: CSAGTTYEQYF. CDR3 sequence (DNA): TGCAGCGCGGGGACAACCTACGAGCAGTACTTC. V gene TRBV29-1 combines with J gene TRBJ2-7; tentatively, D is TRBD1 (6 bases). The CDR3 consists of 11 residues. The germline V gene has CDR1 SQVTM and CDR2 ANQGSEA. V was clipped by 7 bases and J by 2 bases, with 9 bases between them.